The 32 T cell receptor beta chains given below trace back to one sample, sequenced in a study of OX40 agonist ivuxolimab in advanced cancers. Assay used: immunoSEQ multiplex PCR; TCRdb lists only in-frame clones, some missing. The table has more than 55,000 clones, 70% to 85% seen once. Sequences were derived from CD4+ or CD8+ T cells sorted from blood, sampled in a trial of the OX40 agonist ivuxolimab. These receptors originate from an adult with an advanced solid tumor such as melanoma, head and neck, liver or kidney cancer.

The chain recombines TRBV21-1 with TRBJ2-3. TRBV21-1 counts as a pseudogene. The CDR3 covers 15 residues. The CDR3: CASSKVVGQTDTQYF. DNA of the CDR3: TGTGCCAGCAGCAAAGTGGTAGGTCAGACAGATACGCAGTATTTT.

This clone occurred a few times. The V gene is TRBV10-3, the J gene TRBJ1-1; possible D gene TRBD1, 6 bases. Germline CDR1 and CDR2: ENHRY and SYGVKD. Trimming took 0 bases from V and 1 from J, leaving 15 bases between them. The CDR3 consists of 17 residues. Written as DNA, the CDR3 is TGTGCCATCAGTGAGTCGGTCCTGGGGGGCAAGAACACTGAAGCTTTCTTT. As protein: CAISESVLGGKNTEAFF.

The chain employs TRBV27 and TRBJ2-3; D possibly corresponds to TRBD1 (8 bases). The CDR3 contains 15 residues. Germline V CDR1 and CDR2: MNHEY, SMNVEV (reference sequence). V was pared by 4 bases and J by 3 bases, with 14 bases between. The CDR3 DNA reads TGTGCCAGCAGTTCCAGGGGGCGGGGGACAGATACGCAGTATTTT. Translated: CASSSRGRGTDTQYF.

This sequence joins TRBV11-2 and TRBJ1-1, with no clear D. The V gene lost 0 bases and the J gene lost 0 bases, with 8 bases spanning the gap. Germline V gene data show CDR1 as SGHAT and CDR2 as FQNNGV. This CDR3 region has 15 residues. CDR3 nucleotides: TGTGCCAGCAGCTTAGAAGCGGTTATGAACACTGAAGCTTTCTTT. This sequence encodes CASSLEAVMNTEAFF.

The chain couples TRBV29-1 to TRBJ2-7, with 7 bases lining up with TRBD1. Germline CDR1 SQVTM, CDR2 ANQGSEA. The CDR3 runs to 12 residues. Trimming removed 6 bases from V and 1 base from J; junction bases left unmatched: 3. The CDR3 sequence is CSVLGQSYEQYF. The CDR3 coding sequence is TGCAGCGTGCTGGGACAGTCCTACGAGCAGTACTTC.

The chain links TRBV7-3 to TRBJ1-1, with 8 bases identical to TRBD1. Germline V gives CDR1 SGHTA, CDR2 FQGTGA. The CDR3 contains 14 residues. With 3 bases clipped from V and 1 base from J, the junction kept 1 base outside the gene matches. The CDR3 bases are TGTGCCAGCAGCTTTCAGGGGGCGAACACTGAAGCTTTCTTT. Its translation is CASSFQGANTEAFF.

The chain carries TRBV7-2 and TRBJ1-2, with a weak D call TRBD1 (5 bases). Germline CDR1 reads SGHTA; CDR2 reads FQGNSA. The CDR3 length is 13 residues. Trimming removed 8 bases at V and 3 bases at J, with 13 bases between. CDR3 sequence (DNA): TGTGCCAGCGAGGCCAGGGTAGACTATGGCTACACCTTC. The encoded protein is CASEARVDYGYTF.

The chain has TRBV6-6 and TRBJ2-3, with 7 bases fitting TRBD1. In germline, CDR1 is MNHNY, CDR2 SVGAGI (reference sequence). The CDR3 totals 11 residues. V gave up 7 bases and J gave up 13 bases; unmatched junction bases: 8. CDR3 sequence (DNA): TGTGCCAGCACCTCAGACAGGGTTAAGTATTTT. Translation: CASTSDRVKYF.

This clone appeared a few times. In nucleotides, the CDR3 is TGCGCCAGCAGCCCAGGGACTAGCGGGGCCCTTAGCACAGATACGCAGTATTTT. Amino acid sequence: CASSPGTSGALSTDTQYF. This chain connects TRBV4-3 to TRBJ2-3; 13 positions match TRBD2. V lost 4 bases, J lost 0 bases, and 7 bases stayed unmatched. Germline CDR1 LGHNA, CDR2 YSLEER. This CDR3 region has 18 residues.

The rearrangement joins TRBV4-3 to TRBJ2-3; 8 bases align to TRBD2. The CDR3 is made up of 16 amino acids. J gave up 5 bases and V 2 bases, and 9 bases lay outside the gene matches. Germline CDR1 is LGHNA and CDR2 is YSLEER. CDR3: CASSQRWERGIDTQYF. The CDR3 DNA sequence: TGCGCCAGCAGCCAAAGGTGGGAGCGGGGGATAGATACGCAGTATTTT.

The genes are TRBV2 and TRBJ2-3; D remains unclear. The germline V and J ends were trimmed by 5 bases and 2 bases, with 5 bases remaining between them. The germline V gene encodes CDR1 SNHLY and CDR2 FYNNEI. This CDR3 contains 12 residues. CDR3 in DNA: TGTGCCAGCAGTTATAACACAGATACGCAGTATTTT. Its protein is CASSYNTDTQYF. Full variable domain (missing parts from reference TRBV2 and TRBJ2-3): EPEVTQTPSHQVTQMGQEVILRCVPISNHLYFYWYRQILGQKVEFLVSFYNNEISEKSEIFDDQFSVERPDGSNFTLKIRSTKLEDSAMYFCASSYNTDTQYFGPGTRLTVL.

This sequence joins TRBV7-2 and TRBJ2-2; 7 bases agree with TRBD2. Germline V gene sequence: CDR1 SGHTA, CDR2 FQGNSA. The CDR3 loop spans 16 amino acids. The V segment lost 11 bases and the J segment 4 bases; nucleotides outside the gene matches: 16. The CDR3 DNA sequence: TGTGCCGGTGGGGTTGCGGGAGCATGGGGCACCGGGGAGCTGTTTTTT. Translating gives CAGGVAGAWGTGELFF.

DNA of the CDR3: TGTGCCAGCAGCCGATCACATATGGGGAGGGGCCTGGAAGGCTACACCTTC. Residues: CASSRSHMGRGLEGYTF. The chain carries TRBV14 and TRBJ1-2; possible D gene TRBD1, 5 bases. Per germline, CDR1 SGHDN and CDR2 FVKESK. The V end lost 4 bases, the J end lost 8 bases, and 26 bases lay between the germline ends. The CDR3 runs 17 residues.

This clone is labeled medium-sized. The chain carries TRBV5-1 and TRBJ1-1, with 8 bases identical to TRBD1. Germline CDR1 reads SGHRS; CDR2 reads YFSETQ. Trimming at V came to 3 bases and at J to 5 bases, leaving 6 bases not matched to a gene. The CDR3 length is 14 residues. The CDR3 loop is CASSSDRGVTEAFF. The CDR3 DNA sequence: TGCGCCAGCAGCTCCGACAGGGGAGTAACTGAAGCTTTCTTT.

The rearrangement joins TRBV5-1 to TRBJ1-4; TRBD1 aligns across 9 bases. V gave up 4 bases and J gave up 12 bases; unmatched junction bases: 13. Germline-derived CDR1 and CDR2 are SGHRS and YFSETQ. CDR3 length: 15 amino acids. In DNA, the CDR3 is TGCGCCAGCAGCCCCTTCCGCCAACAGGGGGCGCAACTGTTTTTT. Protein sequence: CASSPFRQQGAQLFF.

The gene calls are TRBV10-2 and TRBJ2-7; D is unresolved. V lost 4 bases and J lost 5, with 3 bases in between. CDR1 WSHSY and CDR2 SAAADI come from the germline V gene. This CDR3 is built from 10 residues. CDR3 bases: TGCGCCAGCAGTGGTAACGAGCAGTACTTC. This translates into CASSGNEQYF.

The chain joins TRBV2 to TRBJ2-3; the D call may be TRBD1 or TRBD2 (5 bases each). V lost 2 bases, J lost 10 bases, and 13 bases lay in between. This CDR3 is built from 13 residues. The germline V gene encodes CDR1 SNHLY and CDR2 FYNNEI. Here the CDR3 reads CASSEQGEGAQYF. Written as DNA, the CDR3 is TGTGCCAGCAGTGAACAGGGAGAGGGAGCGCAGTATTTT.

The V and J genes are TRBV2 and TRBJ1-1; D unresolved. The CDR3 extends over 15 amino acids. CDR1 and CDR2 (germline): SNHLY, FYNNEI. Trimming stripped 3 bases from V and 1 base from J, with 12 bases between. CDR3: CASSDPRPGNTEAFF. CDR3 DNA: TGTGCCAGCAGTGACCCGCGACCGGGGAACACTGAAGCTTTCTTT.

This chain joins TRBV7-2 and TRBJ1-2; D might be TRBD1 (5 bases). V lost 6 bases to trimming and J lost 0 bases, with 11 bases between them. The CDR3 covers 14 residues. Looked up from germline, CDR1 is SGHTA and CDR2 is FQGNSA. CDR3 sequence: CASRGDGTNYGYTF. In DNA, the CDR3 is TGTGCCAGCAGGGGGGACGGCACTAACTATGGCTACACCTTC. The entire variable domain, with the rest obtained from reference TRBV7-2 and TRBJ1-2, is as follows: GAGVSQSPSNKVTEKGKDVELRCDPISGHTALYWYRQSLGQGLEFLIYFQGNSAPDKSGLPSDRFSAERTGGSVSTLTIQRTQQEDSAVYLCASRGDGTNYGYTFGSGTRLTVV.

There are a few counts of this clone. The rearrangement links TRBV7-9 to TRBJ2-5; TRBD2 matches at 9 bases. V lost 4 bases, J lost 1 base, and 10 bases stayed unmatched. Germline V gene lookup returns CDR1 SEHNR and CDR2 FQNEAQ (reference sequence). The CDR3 length is 17 residues. Here the CDR3 reads CASSSLTSGGIQETQYF. DNA of the CDR3: TGTGCCAGCAGCTCCCTGACTAGCGGAGGCATCCAAGAGACCCAGTACTTC.

The sample holds a few counts of this clone. In the same sample, other DNA sequences code for this CDR3. The J gene is TRBJ2-3, the V gene TRBV7-8, with a tentative D call TRBD1 (7 bases). Germline CDR1 SGHVS, CDR2 FQNEAQ. The CDR3 is 18 residues long. Trimming removed 1 base at V and 2 bases at J, with 19 bases between. Here the CDR3 reads CASSLERRGPRPTDTQYF. As DNA, the CDR3 is TGTGCCAGCAGCTTAGAGAGGAGGGGGCCTAGACCCACAGATACGCAGTATTTT.

The chain couples TRBV10-2 to TRBJ1-3, with no clear D. CDR1 WSHSY and CDR2 SAAADI come from the germline V gene. This CDR3 is 13 amino acids long. The V and J ends lost 7 bases and 0 bases respectively, with 7 bases between them. The CDR3 bases are TGCGCCAGCATGGGGAGCTCTGGAAACACCATATATTTT. This encodes CASMGSSGNTIYF.

V usage is TRBV12-1 and J usage is TRBJ1-2. TRBV12-1 is a documented pseudogene. The CDR3 extends over 15 amino acids. In DNA form, the CDR3 reads TGTGCCAGCAGTCTCCAGGGTCGGGGCAACTATGGCTACACCTTC. Translation: CASSLQGRGNYGYTF.

V is TRBV28 and J is TRBJ2-1, with D perhaps matching TRBD2 (6 bases). CDR3 length: 15 amino acids. The V gene lost 3 bases and the J gene lost 4 bases, with 13 bases spanning the gap. Per germline, CDR1 MDHEN and CDR2 SYDVKM. The CDR3 here is CASSLIAATYNEQFF. The CDR3 nucleotides read TGTGCCAGCAGTTTGATAGCGGCTACGTACAATGAGCAGTTCTTC.

This chain connects TRBV12-5 to TRBJ2-5, with a tentative D call TRBD1 (5 bases). Germline CDR1 is LGHNT and CDR2 is FRNRAP. The ends were cut back, 2 bases at V and 4 bases at J, with 8 bases in the middle. The CDR3 loop spans 13 amino acids. The CDR3 region is CASGLQGGETQYF. DNA of the CDR3: TGTGCTAGTGGTTTGCAGGGTGGAGAGACCCAGTACTTC.

This chain connects TRBV5-1 to TRBJ1-4, with 7 bases fitting TRBD1. The ends lost 4 bases at V and 7 bases at J; junction bases unmatched: 7. Per the germline V gene, CDR1 is SGHRS and CDR2 is YFSETQ. This CDR3 spans 14 amino acids. The DNA of the CDR3 is TGCGCCAGCAGCCCGGGGACAGCTGGTGAAAAACTGTTTTTT. Residues: CASSPGTAGEKLFF.

This chain connects TRBV5-1 to TRBJ2-7; D gene ambiguous. From germline, CDR1 is SGHRS and CDR2 YFSETQ. The CDR3 covers 13 residues. V gave up 4 bases and J gave up 4 bases, with 12 bases separating them. The CDR3 here is CASSRGSAYEQYF. In nucleotides, the CDR3 is TGCGCCAGCAGCCGCGGATCTGCGTACGAGCAGTACTTC.

This chain uses TRBV13 with TRBJ2-1, with D possibly matching TRBD1 (6 bases). From germline, CDR1 is PRHDT and CDR2 FYEKMQ (reference sequence). The length of the CDR3 is 14 residues. V lost 3 bases and J 5 bases, leaving 11 bases between the germline ends. CDR3 coding DNA: TGTGCCAGCAGCTTTGGACAGCCTAACAATGAGCAGTTCTTC. Translation gives CASSFGQPNNEQFF. Together with reference TRBV13 and TRBJ2-1, the CDR3 gives the full variable domain: AAGVIQSPRHLIKEKRETATLKCYPIPRHDTVYWYQQGPGQDPQFLISFYEKMQSDKGSIPDRFSAQQFSDYHSELNMSSLELGDSALYFCASSFGQPNNEQFFGPGTRLTVL.

V and J are TRBV4-1 and TRBJ2-3; 10 bases align to TRBD2. CDR1 is MGHRA and CDR2 is YSYEKL in the germline V gene. Losses at the gene ends were 4 bases for V and 5 bases for J; bases not matched to a gene: 3. The CDR3 contains 14 residues. CDR3 bases: TGCGCCAGCAGCCCTCGACTAGCGGGAGATACGCAGTATTTT. It codes for CASSPRLAGDTQYF.

The count of this clone is one. The chain employs TRBV7-2 and TRBJ2-2; D perhaps matches TRBD1 (6 bases). Germline CDR1 reads SGHTA; CDR2 reads FQGNSA. This CDR3 contains 14 residues. Trimming took 3 bases from V and 8 from J, leaving 13 bases between them. In DNA form, the CDR3 reads TGTGCCAGCAGCTTGGACAGACGGTCAGGGGAGCTGTTTTTT. It specifies CASSLDRRSGELFF.

J is TRBJ1-2 and V is TRBV6-5; D may be TRBD1 (6 bases). V was cut by 8 bases and J by 4 bases, with 14 bases left in between. CDR1 and CDR2 from the germline V gene are MNHEY and SVGAGI. The CDR3 spans 13 residues. In DNA, the CDR3 is TGTGCCAGCTGCAGGGGATTTTCCTATGGCTACACCTTC. This encodes CASCRGFSYGYTF.

The rearrangement uses TRBV28 and TRBJ2-5; 11 bases are shared with TRBD2. Germline values: CDR1 MDHEN, CDR2 SYDVKM. Unmatched junction bases numbered 12, after V lost 5 bases and J lost 10 bases. The CDR3 runs to 15 residues. The CDR3: CASSPRLAGGDVQYF. The CDR3 nucleotides read TGTGCCAGCAGTCCGAGGCTAGCGGGAGGAGATGTCCAGTACTTC.